The 24 T cell receptor beta chains below were found in one sample sequenced in a study of beta chain features in type 1 diabetes. Study results and limitations: Across all four CD4+ subsets, people with type 1 diabetes showed modestly shorter TCRB CDR3s.

Expressed TCRB transcripts were sequenced after all isolated RNA was converted to cDNA. This table comes from immunoSEQ multiplex PCR, and its TCRdb copy is limited to in-frame clones, with some not included. The sample lists hundreds of thousands of clones, 10% to 15% seen once, with 0.0085% to 0.012% in the top ten. These TCRs' antigens remain unknown. The sample was naive CD4+ T cells from blood. The receptors originated from a woman under 30 with type 1 diabetes.

The chain recombines TRBV5-4 with TRBJ2-7; tentative D call: TRBD1 (6 bases). Germline loops: CDR1 SGHNT, CDR2 YYREEE (reference sequence). This CDR3 region has 15 residues. V was shortened by 5 bases and J by 4 bases, with 19 bases between the two germline ends. CDR3 in amino acids: CASSSGARGSYEQYF. The DNA of the CDR3 is TGTGCCAGCAGTTCAGGGGCGCGCGGTTCATACGAGCAGTACTTC.

This clone was found a few times. V is TRBV9 and J is TRBJ2-3, with TRBD2 matching over 12 bases. The junction had 8 bases not matched to a gene; V was cut back by 0 bases and J by 6 bases. This CDR3 is built from 17 residues. Germline-derived CDR1 and CDR2 are SGDLS and YYNGEE. The CDR3 region is CASSVDTSGGPGDTQYF. The CDR3 coding sequence is TGTGCCAGCAGCGTAGACACTAGCGGGGGGCCGGGTGATACGCAGTATTTT.

This clone was seen more than once but under ten times. The chain is built from TRBV30 and TRBJ2-5; 7 bases match TRBD1. Germline V gives CDR1 GTSNPN, CDR2 SVGIG (reference sequence). The CDR3 consists of 13 residues. V dropped 0 bases and J dropped 5; count of bases not matched to a gene: 3. Here the CDR3 reads CAWSVRGRETQYF. The DNA of the CDR3 is TGTGCCTGGAGTGTAAGGGGGCGGGAGACCCAGTACTTC.

The chain is built from TRBV7-9 and TRBJ2-7; TRBD2 aligns across 9 bases. Germline CDR1 is SEHNR and CDR2 is FQNEAQ (reference sequence). CDR3 length equals 15 residues. The trim removed 5 bases at V and 2 bases at J, leaving 7 bases unmatched. CDR3 DNA: TGTGCCAGCAGCGACACTAGCGGGTCTACCTACGAGCAGTACTTC. Protein sequence: CASSDTSGSTYEQYF.

This clone was seen a few times. The chain employs TRBV6-1 and TRBJ1-5; D remains ambiguous. Germline CDR1 reads MNHNS; CDR2 reads SASEGT. Trimming stripped 0 bases from V and 1 base from J, with 13 bases between. The CDR3 extends over 17 amino acids. In DNA, the CDR3 is TGTGCCAGCAGTGAAGCGATGTCCGGGAGCAGCAATCAGCCCCAGCATTTT. Translating gives CASSEAMSGSSNQPQHF.

This clone was detected only a few times. The rearrangement links TRBV18 to TRBJ2-3; D uncertain. Trimming cost V 3 bases and J 4 bases, with 11 bases left between them. CDR1 KGHSH and CDR2 LQKENI come from the germline V gene. The CDR3 sequence is 14 residues long. The CDR3 region is CASSPPGGPDTQYF. In nucleotides, the CDR3 is TGTGCCAGCTCACCGCCCGGTGGGCCAGATACGCAGTATTTT.

This chain joins TRBV5-4 and TRBJ2-5; 8 bases agree with TRBD2. V shed 5 bases and J 5 bases; nucleotides not matched to a gene: 11. CDR3 length equals 15 residues. Germline V CDR1 and CDR2: SGHNT, YYREEE (reference sequence). The CDR3 region has the DNA TGTGCCAGCAGTTCGGGACTAGGGTCGAAGGAGACCCAGTACTTC. Its protein product is CASSSGLGSKETQYF.

V and J are TRBV19 and TRBJ1-6, with D possibly matching TRBD1 (6 bases). This CDR3 is 12 amino acids long. Germline CDR1 reads LNHDA; CDR2 reads SQIVND (reference sequence). V was trimmed by 9 bases and J by 8 bases, leaving 11 bases between them. For the CDR3, the DNA is TGTGCCAGCGGGACACCCCATTCACCCCTCCACTTT. This gives the protein CASGTPHSPLHF.

The chain couples TRBV2 to TRBJ1-1; D uncertain. The ends were cut back, 7 bases at V and 0 bases at J, with 12 bases in the middle. CDR1 SNHLY and CDR2 FYNNEI come from the germline V gene. CDR3 length: 14 residues. The CDR3 loop reads CASNLEGVNTEAFF. DNA for the CDR3: TGTGCCAGCAATCTGGAGGGCGTGAACACTGAAGCTTTCTTT.

The chain uses TRBV9 and TRBJ2-7; 11 nucleotides match TRBD1. V lost 4 bases and J lost 5; bases outside the gene matches: 8. The germline CDR1 and CDR2 sequences are SGDLS and YYNGEE. The CDR3 runs to 15 residues. The CDR3 is CASSPTDRGLDEQYF. The CDR3 bases are TGTGCCAGCAGCCCGACGGACAGGGGGCTAGACGAGCAGTACTTC.

This clone appeared once. The chain is built from TRBV6-6 and TRBJ2-1, with D maybe TRBD1 (6 bases). Trimming stripped 4 bases from V and 9 bases from J, with 16 bases between. Germline-derived CDR1 and CDR2 are MNHNY and SVGAGI (reference sequence). The CDR3 spans 14 residues. DNA of the CDR3: TGTGCCAGCAGTTCCACGACTGGGGGCGCTGAGCAGTTCTTC. Protein: CASSSTTGGAEQFF.

This clone was observed a handful of times. The chain links TRBV29-1 to TRBJ1-2; D is ambiguous. The germline V gene has CDR1 SQVTM and CDR2 ANQGSEA. This CDR3 spans 13 amino acids. V was pared by 5 bases and J by 1 base, with 11 bases between. The CDR3 here is CSVSGRVNYGYTF. The CDR3 region has the DNA TGCAGCGTTTCCGGGAGGGTTAACTATGGCTACACCTTC.

The sample holds a few counts of this clone. The rearrangement uses TRBV29-1 and TRBJ1-1, with TRBD1 as a possible D gene (5 bases). Trimming removed 6 bases from V and 4 bases from J, with 15 bases in between. This CDR3 region has 13 residues. Germline CDR1 SQVTM, CDR2 ANQGSEA. The CDR3 protein is CSVPGGLGTEAFF. The CDR3 coding sequence is TGCAGCGTACCCGGGGGGTTGGGCACTGAAGCTTTCTTT.

V is TRBV5-1 and J is TRBJ2-5; 10 positions agree with TRBD2. J lost 5 bases, V lost 0 bases, and 4 bases had no gene match. The CDR3 consists of 15 residues. Germline-derived CDR1 and CDR2 are SGHRS and YFSETQ. CDR3 region: CASSLESGGAETQYF. CDR3 DNA sequence: TGCGCCAGCAGCTTGGAGAGCGGGGGGGCGGAGACCCAGTACTTC.

This clone was detected a few times. The chain couples TRBV29-1 to TRBJ2-7, with 7 bases fitting TRBD2. V was clipped by 0 bases and J by 3 bases; unmatched bases: 8. Germline-derived CDR1 and CDR2 are SQVTM and ANQGSEA. There are 15 residues in the CDR3. CDR3 amino acids: CSVEDGPGGIYEQYF. CDR3 bases: TGCAGCGTTGAAGATGGGCCGGGGGGTATCTACGAGCAGTACTTC.

V usage is TRBV19 and J usage is TRBJ2-1; 8 nucleotides align to TRBD2. J lost 6 bases, V lost 0 bases, and 10 bases had no gene match. Germline values: CDR1 LNHDA, CDR2 SQIVND (reference sequence). The CDR3 extends over 17 amino acids. The CDR3 nucleotides read TGTGCCAGTAGTATAGAGCCGAGTAGCGGGATAAGCAATGAGCAGTTCTTC. This gives the protein CASSIEPSSGISNEQFF. Filled out from reference TRBV19 and TRBJ2-1, the complete variable domain reads DGGITQSPKYLFRKEGQNVTLSCEQNLNHDAMYWYRQDPGQGLRLIYYSQIVNDFQKGDIAEGYSVSREKKESFPLTVTSAQKNPTAFYLCASSIEPSSGISNEQFFGPGTRLTVL.

This sequence joins TRBV15 and TRBJ1-2, with D possibly being TRBD1 (5 bases). Germline loops: CDR1 LNHNV, CDR2 YYDKDF (reference sequence). The CDR3 spans 18 residues. V lost 1 base and J lost 8, with 26 bases in between. CDR3 protein: CATSRVTGVRRALGGYTF. In DNA, the CDR3 is TGTGCCACCAGCAGAGTGACGGGGGTAAGGAGGGCGTTAGGAGGCTACACCTTC.

CDR3 sequence (DNA): TGTGCCACCCAGGAAAGACACCCAAACATTCAGTACTTC. Protein sequence: CATQERHPNIQYF. This sequence joins TRBV28 and TRBJ2-4; D call uncertain. Germline CDR1 and CDR2: MDHEN and SYDVKM. The CDR3 length is 13 residues. V lost 10 bases to trimming and J lost 6 bases, with 16 bases between them.

This clone has only a few counts. The rearrangement joins TRBV5-1 to TRBJ1-1; D is unresolved. Germline values: CDR1 SGHRS, CDR2 YFSETQ. The CDR3 runs to 14 residues. Trimming shortened V by 0 bases and J by 5 bases, and 11 bases separated the two germline ends. CDR3 amino acids: CASSLVVGETEAFF. In nucleotides, the CDR3 is TGCGCCAGCAGCTTGGTTGTTGGGGAGACTGAAGCTTTCTTT. Full variable domain (missing parts from reference TRBV5-1 and TRBJ1-1): KAGVTQTPRYLIKTRGQQVTLSCSPISGHRSVSWYQQTPGQGLQFLFEYFSETQRNKGNFPGRFSGRQFSNSRSEMNVSTLELGDSALYLCASSLVVGETEAFFGQGTRLTVV.

The rearrangement joins TRBV7-3 to TRBJ1-2; D not certain. With 6 bases removed from V and 5 bases from J, the gap between germline ends came to 10 bases. Germline values: CDR1 SGHTA, CDR2 FQGTGA. This CDR3 region has 12 residues. CDR3 residues: CASSSPGYGYTF. The CDR3 DNA sequence: TGTGCCAGCAGTTCCCCGGGGTATGGCTACACCTTC. Using reference TRBV7-3 and TRBJ1-2 for the parts outside the CDR3, the full variable domain is GAGVSQTPSNKVTEKGKYVELRCDPISGHTALYWYRQSLGQGPEFLIYFQGTGAADDSGLPNDRFFAVRPEGSVSTLKIQRTERGDSAVYLCASSSPGYGYTFGSGTRLTVV.

The genes are TRBV7-9 and TRBJ1-2; 7 positions match TRBD1. The CDR3 runs to 15 residues. J was trimmed by 2 bases and V by 5 bases; bases with no gene match: 8. Germline CDR1 reads SEHNR; CDR2 reads FQNEAQ (reference sequence). CDR3 bases: TGTGCCAGCAGCAAGGACAGGCTCATCAACTATGGCTACACCTTC. Protein product: CASSKDRLINYGYTF.

This clone was picked up a small number of times. J is TRBJ2-7 and V is TRBV7-2; 7 bases are shared with TRBD1. CDR3 length equals 12 residues. Trimming cost V 9 bases and J 4 bases; bases outside gene matches: 6. Germline loops: CDR1 SGHTA, CDR2 FQGNSA. The CDR3 here is CARGDSLYEQYF. CDR3 nucleotide sequence: TGTGCCAGGGGGGACAGTTTATACGAGCAGTACTTC.

This clone was seen a handful of times. V gene TRBV6-6 combines with J gene TRBJ2-5, with 10 bases matching TRBD1. Unmatched junction bases numbered 1, after V lost 10 bases and J lost 5 bases. This CDR3 is 11 amino acids long. Germline V gene data show CDR1 as MNHNY and CDR2 as SVGAGI (reference sequence). CDR3 sequence (DNA): TGTGCCACGGGACAGGGGGAGACCCAGTACTTC. Its protein is CATGQGETQYF.

The chain uses TRBV19 and TRBJ1-5, with D perhaps matching TRBD1 (5 bases). Per germline, CDR1 LNHDA and CDR2 SQIVND (reference sequence). The CDR3 has 18 residues. Trimming took off 5 bases at V and 0 bases at J, with 20 bases between the two ends. The CDR3 protein is CASSRLGGTGISNQPQHF. The CDR3 region has the DNA TGTGCCAGTAGTCGGCTCGGGGGGACGGGGATTAGCAATCAGCCCCAGCATTTT.